The rows below give T cell receptor beta chains drawn from one sample of a study of control samples from healthy donors and cancer patients. Assay used: immunoSEQ multiplex PCR; TCRdb lists only in-frame clones, some missing. The profile shows 350,000 to 450,000 clones, roughly 90% of them singletons. The sequencing input was PBMCs. Receptor source: a middle-aged man with head and neck cancer. CDR3s include the opening cysteine and the closing phenylalanine or tryptophan. Each record gives: J gene, clone size, V gene, D gene, CDR3 protein, CDR3 DNA. A D gene is named only where the DNA matches it firmly. Size is stated for part of the rows, as once, few or many counts, or as a class when the clone is expanded.

>TRBJ1-2|NA|TRBV5-4|TRBD1
CASSSHRQGWGNYGYTF
TGTGCCAGCAGCTCCCACCGACAGGGGTGGGGGAACTATGGCTACACCTTC
>TRBJ1-2|NA|TRBV10-2|NA
CASSDFPFVNYGYTF
TGCGCCAGCAGTGATTTTCCGTTTGTCAACTATGGCTACACCTTC
>TRBJ2-3|few|TRBV6-2/TRBV6-3|TRBD2
CASSVSSGDLDTQYF
TGTGCCAGCAGCGTTTCTAGCGGGGATTTAGATACGCAGTATTTT
>TRBJ2-5|NA|TRBV28|NA
CASSLGGPRPQYF
TGTGCCAGCAGTTTAGGGGGACCGAGACCCCAGTACTTC
>TRBJ1-4|NA|TRBV27|TRBD1
CAWRDRQATNEKLFF
TGTGCCTGGCGGGACAGGCAGGCAACTAATGAAAAACTGTTTTTT
>TRBJ2-1|NA|TRBV28|NA
CASSLTRGQGNEQFF
TGTGCCAGCAGTTTGACTCGGGGGCAGGGCAATGAGCAGTTCTTC
>TRBJ2-7|NA|TRBV6-5|TRBD1
CASIDMTGGYEQYF
TGTGCCAGCATCGATATGACAGGGGGCTACGAGCAGTACTTC
>TRBJ2-7|NA|TRBV5-1|TRBD1
CASSLSYPGGLYEQYF
TGCGCCAGCAGCCTCAGCTATCCAGGGGGCCTCTACGAGCAGTACTTC
>TRBJ2-1|NA|TRBV2|NA
CASSTKRDEQFF
TGTGCCAGCAGTACTAAGCGGGATGAGCAGTTCTTC
>TRBJ1-3|NA|TRBV25-1|NA
CASSELAGTTGNTIYF
TGTGCCAGCAGTGAATTGGCAGGGACTACTGGAAACACCATATATTTT
>TRBJ2-2|NA|TRBV3-1/TRBV3-2|NA
CASSLDTGELFF
TGTGCCAGCAGCCTAGACACCGGGGAGCTGTTTTTT
>TRBJ1-3|NA|TRBV5-1|NA
CASSLDGVSGNTIYF
TGCGCCAGCAGCCTCGACGGTGTCTCTGGAAACACCATATATTTT
>TRBJ2-1|NA|TRBV11-3|NA
CASSREGEQFF
TGTGCCAGCAGCCGGGAAGGAGAGCAGTTCTTC
>TRBJ1-3|NA|TRBV5-1|TRBD1
CASSLTGEKTTIYF
TGCGCCAGCAGCCTGACAGGGGAGAAAACCACCATATATTTT
>TRBJ1-5|NA|TRBV2|NA
CASSGLSRNQPQHF
TGTGCCAGCAGTGGACTGAGCCGGAATCAGCCCCAGCATTTT